These T cell receptor beta chains were read from a single sample in a study of vaccination effects on CD4 cells after COVID-19. No antigens are known for them. Profiling relied on immunoSEQ multiplex PCR, and the TCRdb table lists in-frame clones only, not all of them. The sample comprises about 27,000 clones, 60% to 80% of which are singletons, and 15% to 20% rests with the top ten. The starting material was CD4+ T cells from PBMCs cultured with HCoV-NL63 spike peptides, obtained before COVID-19 vaccination. The receptors stem from a human donor who had a prior SARS-CoV-2 infection. The CDR3 runs from the conserved cysteine through the conserved F or W. A D gene is named only where the DNA matches it firmly. Not every row has a clone size; where given, it reads once, few, many or a size class.

V	J	size	D	CDR3	DNA
TRBV10-3	TRBJ2-5	NA	NA	CAISESKGQETQYF	TGTGCCATCAGTGAGTCTAAAGGGCAAGAGACCCAGTACTTC
TRBV2	TRBJ2-1	NA	NA	CASSWALSSYNEQFF	TGTGCCAGCAGTTGGGCTCTGAGCTCCTACAATGAGCAGTTCTTC
TRBV6-2/TRBV6-3	TRBJ1-2	NA	TRBD1	CASSPRGYRGSTYGYTF	TGTGCCAGCAGTCCCAGAGGCTACAGGGGGTCTACTTATGGCTACACCTTC
TRBV5-1	TRBJ1-1	NA	NA	CASSLVTTGNTEAFF	TGCGCCAGCAGCTTGGTAACGACAGGCAACACTGAAGCTTTCTTT
TRBV3-1/TRBV3-2	TRBJ2-7	NA	NA	CASTQAAGDWEQYF	TGTGCCAGCACACAAGCGGCAGGGGATTGGGAGCAGTACTTC
TRBV7-3	TRBJ2-7	NA	NA	CASSLTGGDEQYF	TGTGCCAGCAGCTTAACGGGCGGAGACGAGCAGTACTTC
TRBV9	TRBJ2-3	NA	TRBD2	CASSPRGGLAGFTDTQYF	TGTGCCAGCAGCCCAAGAGGGGGGCTAGCGGGGTTCACAGATACGCAGTATTTT
TRBV7-9	TRBJ2-7	NA	NA	CASSLVTFGSGEQYF	TGTGCCAGCAGCTTAGTTACGTTTGGGTCTGGCGAGCAGTACTTC
TRBV7-9	TRBJ1-2	NA	TRBD1	CASSLVDRGYGYTF	TGTGCCAGCAGCTTAGTCGACAGGGGTTATGGCTACACCTTC
TRBV5-1	TRBJ2-3	NA	TRBD2	CASSGAGGGTDTQYF	TGCGCCAGCAGCGGAGCGGGGGGGGGAACAGATACGCAGTATTTT
TRBV6-2/TRBV6-3	TRBJ2-5	NA	NA	CASSYSKETQYF	TGTGCCAGCAGTTACTCGAAAGAGACCCAGTACTTC
TRBV12-3/TRBV12-4	TRBJ1-2	NA	TRBD1	CASRDRAGYTF	TGTGCCAGCAGAGACAGGGCTGGCTACACCTTC
TRBV5-1	TRBJ1-1	NA	NA	CASSPRTASTEAFF	TGCGCCAGCAGCCCCCGGACAGCGAGCACTGAAGCTTTCTTT
TRBV27	TRBJ2-7	NA	NA	CASSLGPDPGSGYEQYF	TGTGCCAGCAGTTTAGGCCCTGACCCAGGATCCGGCTACGAGCAGTACTTC
TRBV4-2	TRBJ1-1	NA	TRBD1	CASSQEGQGDTEAFF	TGTGCCAGCAGCCAAGAGGGACAGGGCGACACTGAAGCTTTCTTT
TRBV7-3	TRBJ1-5	NA	NA	CASSIEGPTGRPQHF	TGTGCCAGCAGCATAGAGGGCCCCACAGGCCGGCCCCAGCATTTT
TRBV27	TRBJ1-1	NA	NA	CASSLWFQGEETEAFF	TGTGCCAGCAGTTTATGGTTTCAGGGTGAAGAGACTGAAGCTTTCTTT
TRBV7-3	TRBJ1-1	NA	NA	CASSFARESTEAFF	TGTGCCAGCAGCTTCGCCAGGGAGAGCACTGAAGCTTTCTTT
TRBV28	TRBJ2-6	NA	NA	CASSPRQSSGANVLTF	TGTGCCAGCAGTCCTCGTCAGAGCTCTGGGGCCAACGTCCTGACTTTC
TRBV7-2	TRBJ1-4	NA	NA	CASSLVGQVYEKLFF	TGTGCCAGCAGCTTAGTGGGCCAGGTTTATGAAAAACTGTTTTTT
TRBV6-1	TRBJ2-1	NA	TRBD2	CASSELAVDNEQFF	TGTGCCAGCAGTGAACTAGCGGTTGACAATGAGCAGTTCTTC
TRBV3-1/TRBV3-2	TRBJ2-3	NA	NA	CASSQTSPDTQYF	TGTGCCAGCAGCCAAACTAGTCCAGATACGCAGTATTTT
TRBV3-1/TRBV3-2	TRBJ2-1	NA	NA	CASSHRGTTYNEQFF	TGTGCCAGCAGCCATCGCGGGACCACCTACAATGAGCAGTTCTTC
TRBV2	TRBJ1-6	NA	NA	CASSEGWGLVSYNSPLHF	TGTGCCAGCAGTGAAGGATGGGGCCTCGTCTCCTATAATTCACCCCTCCACTTT
TRBV11-2	TRBJ2-1	once	NA	CASSFHNEQFF	TGTGCCAGCAGCTTTCACAATGAGCAGTTCTTC
TRBV5-1	TRBJ2-5	NA	NA	CASSSHTPRAETQYF	TGCGCCAGCAGCAGCCACACCCCGCGCGCGGAGACCCAGTACTTC
TRBV7-2	TRBJ1-6	NA	NA	CASSLDFTGFSPLHF	TGTGCCAGCAGCTTAGATTTTACAGGGTTCTCACCCCTCCACTTT
TRBV18	TRBJ2-5	once	NA	CASSPLTAQETQYF	TGTGCCAGCTCACCACTCACAGCCCAAGAGACCCAGTACTTC
TRBV12-5	TRBJ1-5	once	TRBD1	CASGRQGGLVNSNQPQHF	TGTGCTAGTGGTAGACAGGGGGGCTTGGTAAATAGCAATCAGCCCCAGCATTTT
TRBV2	TRBJ1-5	NA	TRBD1	CASRPDREGQPQHF	TGTGCCAGCAGGCCCGACAGGGAAGGGCAGCCCCAGCATTTT
TRBV28	TRBJ1-3	NA	NA	CASRSPPYLRNTIYF	TGTGCCAGCAGGTCGCCCCCGTACTTAAGAAACACCATATATTTT
TRBV7-9	TRBJ2-1	NA	NA	CASSFRRQEQFF	TGTGCCAGCAGCTTTCGACGCCAAGAGCAGTTCTTC
TRBV11-3	TRBJ2-1	NA	TRBD2	CASSLGFLAALDEQFF	TGTGCCAGCAGCTTAGGGTTCCTAGCGGCACTTGATGAGCAGTTCTTC
TRBV19	TRBJ1-2	NA	NA	CASSFITKANYGYTF	TGTGCCAGTAGTTTTATTACTAAAGCTAACTATGGCTACACCTTC
TRBV15	TRBJ1-5	NA	NA	CATSRAGNQPQHF	TGTGCCACCAGCAGAGCTGGGAATCAGCCCCAGCATTTT
TRBV28	TRBJ1-4	NA	TRBD1	CASSTPGQGGNEKLFF	TGTGCCAGCAGCACGCCGGGACAGGGTGGTAATGAAAAACTGTTTTTT
TRBV12-5	TRBJ1-2	NA	TRBD1	CASVRDSGYGYTF	TGTGCTAGTGTAAGGGACAGTGGTTATGGCTACACCTTC
TRBV14	TRBJ2-3	NA	NA	CASSQGLTRVDTQYF	TGTGCCAGCAGCCAAGGTCTGACTCGCGTGGATACGCAGTATTTT
TRBV9	TRBJ1-1	NA	NA	CASSPDGGIRAFF	TGTGCCAGCAGCCCCGACGGGGGGATTAGGGCTTTCTTT
TRBV19	TRBJ1-2	once	NA	CASSIVWDNRGYTF	TGTGCCAGTAGTATAGTATGGGACAATCGGGGCTACACCTTC
TRBV19	TRBJ2-5	NA	TRBD2	CASSPGTSWVEETQYF	TGTGCCAGTAGTCCCGGGACTAGCTGGGTGGAAGAGACCCAGTACTTC
TRBV7-2	TRBJ1-6	NA	NA	CASSLRQSPLHF	TGTGCCAGCAGCTTACGACAATCACCCCTCCACTTT
TRBV7-9	TRBJ2-5	NA	NA	CASRPSTAGGIVETQYF	TGTGCCAGCAGGCCCTCTACAGCCGGAGGGATAGTGGAGACCCAGTACTTC
TRBV2	TRBJ2-5	NA	NA	CASTGQPQETQYF	TGTGCCAGCACCGGACAACCCCAAGAGACCCAGTACTTC
TRBV5-1	TRBJ1-2	NA	NA	CASSLGKTGLVNYGYTF	TGCGCCAGCAGCTTGGGCAAAACAGGATTGGTGAACTATGGCTACACCTTC
TRBV7-9	TRBJ2-1	NA	NA	CASSARMGSYNEQFF	TGTGCCAGCAGCGCTCGGATGGGCTCCTACAATGAGCAGTTCTTC
TRBV11-2	TRBJ2-7	NA	TRBD2	CASSSHSGRIFYEQYF	TGTGCCAGCAGCTCCCATAGCGGGAGGATTTTCTACGAGCAGTACTTC
TRBV18	TRBJ2-1	NA	TRBD2	CASSKGLAVYNEQFF	TGTGCCAGCTCAAAGGGACTAGCGGTTTACAATGAGCAGTTCTTC
TRBV6-2/TRBV6-3	TRBJ1-5	NA	NA	CASSYGPRGRNQPQHF	TGTGCCAGCAGTTACGGGCCTAGGGGTCGAAATCAGCCCCAGCATTTT
TRBV2	TRBJ2-7	NA	TRBD2	CASSEYPSGRALPPWVQYF	TGTGCCAGCAGTGAATACCCTAGCGGGAGGGCCTTACCACCTTGGGTTCAGTACTTC
TRBV20-1	TRBJ2-5	NA	TRBD2	CSASGLAGGPSETQYF	TGCAGTGCTAGTGGCCTAGCGGGGGGGCCGAGTGAGACCCAGTACTTC